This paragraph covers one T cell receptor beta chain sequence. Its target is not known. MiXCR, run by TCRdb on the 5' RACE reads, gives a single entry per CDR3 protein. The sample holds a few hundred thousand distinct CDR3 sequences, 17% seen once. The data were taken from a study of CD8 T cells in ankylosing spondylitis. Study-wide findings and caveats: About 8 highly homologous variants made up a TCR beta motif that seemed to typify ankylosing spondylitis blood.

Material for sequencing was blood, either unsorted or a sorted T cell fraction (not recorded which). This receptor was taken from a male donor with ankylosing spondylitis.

This CDR3 reads CASSVTGQGANYNEQFF. The CDR3 coding sequence is TGCGCCAGCAGCGTGACCGGACAGGGGGCTAACTACAATGAGCAGTTCTTC. The chain employs TRBV5-1 and TRBJ2-1, with 11 bases aligning to TRBD1. Germline trimming cut 4 bases from V and 3 bases from J; bases unmatched to any gene: 9. CDR1 and CDR2 from the germline V gene are SGHRS and YFSETQ. The CDR3 is made up of 17 amino acids.